These 5 T cell receptor beta chains were all obtained from the same sample, sequenced in a study. MiXCR was run by TCRdb on the reads, yielding one entry per CDR3 protein. The sample has approximately 900 distinct CDR3 sequences, over 20% seen once. Input material: CD8+ T cells (not recorded whether cultured). The receptors stem from a male donor.

This clonotype has only one observation. The junction departs from germline at one end; a sequencing error may be responsible. This rearrangement joins TRBV4-1 to TRBJ1-6, with D possibly matching TRBD1 (6 bases). Germline V gene sequence: CDR1 MGHRA, CDR2 YSYEKL. The CDR3 spans 14 residues. The CDR3 is CASSREGGNLPPHF. The CDR3 DNA is TGCGCCAGCAGCCGAGAAGGGGGTAATTTACCCCCCCACTTT.

This clonotype has more than one count but fewer than ten. A much larger clonotype is one base distant, so this may be a read error. The chain combines TRBV7-9 with TRBJ2-5; D unresolved. Germline V gene data show CDR1 as SEHNR and CDR2 as FQNEAQ (reference sequence). CDR3 length: 15 residues. V was clipped by 5 bases and J by 9 bases, with 22 bases between them. The CDR3 nucleotides read TGTGCCAGCAGCCCAACTACCCGGTTGCCTGAGGCCCAGTACTTC. Protein sequence: CASSPTTRLPEAQYF.

This clonotype is judged medium-sized. The DNA for the CDR3 is TGCAGTGCTGGGACAGGGGATACGTACATTCAGTACTTC. As protein: CSAGTGDTYIQYF. The V call is TRBV20-1, the J call TRBJ2-4, with 10 positions matching TRBD1. Germline CDR1 is DFQATT and CDR2 is SNEGSKA (reference sequence). V gave up 5 bases and J gave up 8 bases; unmatched junction bases: 6. The CDR3 has 13 residues.

The V and J genes are TRBV20-1 and TRBJ1-2, with TRBD1 as a possible D gene (5 bases). Germline V gives CDR1 DFQATT, CDR2 SNEGSKA (reference sequence). The CDR3 extends over 15 amino acids. V dropped 0 bases and J dropped 2 bases, with 13 bases sitting between them. The CDR3 coding sequence is TGCAGTGCTAGAGATCCCACAGGTCCAAACTATGGCTACACCTTC. Translation: CSARDPTGPNYGYTF.

In regard to this clonotype: Relative to the germline gene, one junction end is altered; a read error may explain this. The rearrangement joins TRBV7-3 to TRBJ2-3, with D perhaps TRBD1 (5 bases). CDR1 is SGHTA and CDR2 is FQGTGA in the germline V gene. This CDR3 contains 14 residues. For the CDR3, the DNA is TGTGCCAGCAGCACCGACAGTAGCACAGATACGCAATATTTT. This encodes CASSTDSSTDTQYF.